Given below is one T cell receptor beta chain in context. What it recognizes is unknown. This sample is drawn from a study of cytomegalovirus exposure and HLA in healthy donors. Sequencing used immunoSEQ multiplex PCR; TCRdb keeps in-frame clones, though not all of them. The sample has tens of thousands of clones; just under 85% are singletons. The CDR3 is 15 amino acids. Germline CDR1 SGDLS, CDR2 YYNGEE. J lost 5 bases, V lost 0 bases, and 6 bases had no gene match. Study conclusions and caveats: Subsequent analysis of the roughly 120 validation repertoires found a tendency for first-cohort TCR clusters to co-occur. The classifier reportedly diagnosed cytomegalovirus status with high specificity and sensitivity. Specificity for CMV antigens was confirmed in vitro for a few of the CMV-associated chains.

The chain recombines TRBV9 with TRBJ1-1; 8 bases align to TRBD1. This clonotype was obtained from a man between 25 and 39 years old in good health and CMV-seronegative. The sequencing sample was made of PBMCs. CDR3 in amino acids: CASSVADRGNTEAFF. CDR3 coding DNA: TGTGCCAGCAGCGTAGCCGACAGGGGTAATACTGAAGCTTTCTTT.